These 22 T cell receptor beta chains originate from one sample sequenced in a study of T cell repertoires in cytomegalovirus infection. No antigen is known for these receptors. TCRdb processed the reads anew with MiXCR; each CDR3 protein has one entry. The data show nearly 700,000 distinct CDR3 sequences, with approximately 33% seen just once and 15% to 20% held by the top ten. The sample in question was cultured PBMCs, obtained from culture after CMV antigen stimulation. Every receptor here comes from a human donor in good health (CMV status not recorded). Some clones in this sample may be carry-over from other donors' samples.

As concerns this clonotype: This sequence may be a read error, since a much larger clone differs from it by one base. V usage is TRBV7-2 and J usage is TRBJ2-3; possible D gene TRBD1, 8 bases. The CDR3 is 15 residues long. Germline CDR1 and CDR2: SGHTA and FQGNSA. V lost 5 bases and J lost 10, with 22 bases in between. The chain's CDR3 is CASSLLQGGLDAQYF. Here the CDR3 DNA reads TGTGCCAGCAGCCTCCTACAGGGGGGGCTTGATGCGCAGTATTTT.

The chain uses TRBV18 and TRBJ1-4, with D unresolved. Germline values: CDR1 KGHSH, CDR2 LQKENI. V lost 6 bases, J lost 3 bases, and 11 bases lay in between. The CDR3 runs to 14 residues. Here the CDR3 reads CASSPGFANEKLFF. The DNA for the CDR3 is TGTGCCAGCTCTCCCGGGTTTGCTAATGAAAAACTGTTTTTT.

This clonotype came up a few times. The chain joins TRBV7-6 to TRBJ1-1; D is undetermined. The CDR3 is made up of 14 amino acids. CDR1 SGHVS and CDR2 FNYEAQ come from the germline V gene. The germline V and J ends were trimmed by 4 bases and 1 base, with 10 bases remaining between them. The CDR3: CASSYPPGNTEAFF. The CDR3 DNA follows: TGTGCCAGCAGCTACCCCCCAGGGAACACTGAAGCTTTCTTT.

This clonotype was detected many times. V and J are TRBV7-2 and TRBJ2-1; TRBD2 agrees at 8 bases. CDR1 is SGHTA and CDR2 is FQGNSA in the germline V gene. With V trimmed by 5 bases and J by 5 bases, 11 bases remained unmatched. The CDR3 sequence is 16 residues long. CDR3 coding DNA: TGTGCCAGCAGCGGGGCGGGAGGACACCCCAACAATGAGCAGTTCTTC. It specifies CASSGAGGHPNNEQFF.

The rearrangement uses TRBV29-1 and TRBJ2-1; 8 positions match TRBD2. Looked up from germline, CDR1 is SQVTM and CDR2 is ANQGSEA. The CDR3 loop spans 16 amino acids. Unmatched junction bases numbered 12, after V lost 1 base and J lost 7 bases. CDR3 amino acids: CSVEGGGGLGVNEQFF. The CDR3 DNA reads as TGCAGCGTTGAAGGGGGGGGGGGACTAGGGGTGAATGAGCAGTTCTTC.

The V and J genes are TRBV12-3 or TRBV12-4 and TRBJ1-4, with D hard to call. The CDR3 loop spans 14 amino acids. V lost 5 bases, J lost 8 bases, and 15 bases lay in between. CDR3 sequence reads: CASSKDPGWEKLFF. In DNA form, the CDR3 reads TGTGCCAGCAGTAAGGACCCGGGATGGGAAAAACTGTTTTTT.

This clonotype was observed a few times. The chain combines TRBV7-2 with TRBJ2-7, with D maybe TRBD2 (6 bases). CDR1 is SGHTA, CDR2 FQGNSA, per germline. The germline V and J ends were trimmed by 8 bases and 2 bases, with 13 bases remaining between them. The CDR3 covers 13 residues. CDR3 region: CASGRLGPYEQYF. The CDR3 DNA sequence: TGTGCCAGCGGCCGACTAGGACCCTACGAGCAGTACTTC.

In this sample, this clonotype turned up a few times. V and J are TRBV20-1 and TRBJ2-7, with D perhaps matching TRBD2 (6 bases). This CDR3 spans 14 amino acids. Germline CDR1 DFQATT, CDR2 SNEGSKA (reference sequence). Trimming removed 3 bases from V and 1 base from J, with 13 bases in between. The CDR3 loop reads CSASEAGRSYEQYF. CDR3 DNA sequence: TGCAGTGCTAGCGAAGCCGGGAGATCCTACGAGCAGTACTTC.

The chain combines TRBV7-9 with TRBJ2-1, with D unresolved. Germline CDR1 SEHNR, CDR2 FQNEAQ (reference sequence). The CDR3 consists of 14 residues. Deletions cut 4 bases from V and 0 bases from J, with 7 bases between. In DNA, the CDR3 is TGTGCCAGCAGCTACGCTAGCTCCTACAATGAGCAGTTCTTC. Its protein product is CASSYASSYNEQFF.

The chain carries TRBV7-2 and TRBJ2-1; D perhaps matches TRBD1 (5 bases). The ends were cut back, 3 bases at V and 2 bases at J, with 11 bases in the middle. Germline-derived CDR1 and CDR2 are SGHTA and FQGNSA. The CDR3 extends over 15 amino acids. CDR3 DNA: TGTGCCAGCAGCTTGGTAGGGGTAGCCTACAATGAGCAGTTCTTC. Translation gives CASSLVGVAYNEQFF.

This clonotype came up a few times. The chain couples TRBV7-8 to TRBJ2-5; unclear D gene. Trimming pared 0 bases from V and 1 base from J, leaving 12 bases between. The CDR3 is 16 residues long. The V gene's germline CDR1 is SGHVS and CDR2 FQNEAQ. CDR3 nucleotides: TGTGCCAGCAGCTTAGCCGGGCCCCGCCGCCAAGAGACCCAGTACTTC. Protein product: CASSLAGPRRQETQYF.

The rearrangement uses TRBV2 and TRBJ2-2; no reliable D call. The CDR3 loop spans 14 amino acids. CDR1 is SNHLY, CDR2 FYNNEI, per germline. Trimming took off 7 bases at V and 2 bases at J, with 11 bases between the two ends. CDR3 DNA sequence: TGTGCCAGCAACAGAAACTCAAACACCGGGGAGCTGTTTTTT. Protein product: CASNRNSNTGELFF.

The gene calls are TRBV6-5 and TRBJ2-7, with D possibly being TRBD2 (5 bases). The CDR3 runs 13 residues. V lost 2 bases and J lost 7, with 12 bases in between. Germline CDR1 reads MNHEY; CDR2 reads SVGAGI. The CDR3 is CASSYPGMREQYF. CDR3 DNA: TGTGCCAGCAGTTACCCCGGGATGCGTGAGCAGTACTTC.

The chain links TRBV4-1 to TRBJ2-1; TRBD2 matches at 15 bases. Per germline, CDR1 MGHRA and CDR2 YSYEKL. V was pared by 4 bases and J by 0 bases, with 4 bases of the junction left unmatched. CDR3 length equals 18 residues. CDR3 region: CASSRGLAGGSSYNEQFF. The CDR3 coding sequence is TGCGCCAGCAGCCGGGGACTAGCGGGGGGAAGCTCCTACAATGAGCAGTTCTTC.

The chain has TRBV5-1 and TRBJ2-2, with 7 bases aligning to TRBD1. Losses at the gene ends were 4 bases for V and 9 bases for J; bases not matched to a gene: 12. The germline gives CDR1 SGHRS, CDR2 YFSETQ. The CDR3 length is 15 residues. This chain's CDR3 is CASSPRQGIFWELFF. The CDR3 nucleotides are TGCGCCAGCAGCCCCAGACAGGGAATATTTTGGGAGCTGTTTTTT.

The genes are TRBV25-1 and TRBJ2-7; D unclear. The V end was cut by 1 base, the J end by 5 bases, with 15 bases between. CDR3 length: 15 residues. The germline V gene encodes CDR1 MGHDK and CDR2 SYGVNS. In nucleotides, the CDR3 is TGTGCCAGCAGTGAATCGCCGGGTTTGATTAACGAGCAGTACTTC. It is translated as CASSESPGLINEQYF.

This rearrangement joins TRBV7-6 to TRBJ2-5; 8 bases fit TRBD2. V gave up 5 bases and J gave up 4 bases; unmatched junction bases: 18. Germline V lookup: CDR1 SGHVS, CDR2 FNYEAQ. This CDR3 is 18 amino acids long. CDR3 protein: CASSPTRPRGGFRETQYF. CDR3 in DNA: TGTGCCAGCAGCCCCACGCGGCCACGGGGGGGTTTCAGAGAGACCCAGTACTTC.

V usage is TRBV20-1 and J usage is TRBJ2-7; the match to TRBD1 covers 10 bases. CDR1 DFQATT and CDR2 SNEGSKA come from the germline V gene (reference sequence). This CDR3 is built from 14 residues. The ends lost 5 bases at V and 6 bases at J; junction bases unmatched: 10. In nucleotides, the CDR3 is TGCAGTGCTTTTTCCTACGGGACAGGGGCCGAGCAGTACTTC. It is translated as CSAFSYGTGAEQYF.

This clonotype appeared once. Being one base from a much bigger clone, this may be a read error. The chain is built from TRBV7-2 and TRBJ1-6; no clear D. V was pared by 4 bases and J by 4 bases, with 5 bases between. Germline V gene lookup returns CDR1 SGHTA and CDR2 FQGNSA. The CDR3 totals 13 residues. CDR3 in DNA: TGTGCCAGCAGCTGGCGGTATAATTCACCCCTCCACTTT. Amino acid sequence: CASSWRYNSPLHF.

The CDR3 nucleotides read TGTGCCAGCAGCTTGCTGACAGGGGGGTACTATGGCTACACCTTC. It translates to CASSLLTGGYYGYTF. The genes are TRBV5-4 and TRBJ1-2; the match to TRBD1 covers 9 bases. CDR3 size: 15 residues. Trimming removed 1 base from V and 3 bases from J; junction bases left unmatched: 4. Germline loops: CDR1 SGHNT, CDR2 YYREEE (reference sequence).

The chain has TRBV4-1 and TRBJ2-7; 7 bases line up with TRBD1. CDR3 length: 17 residues. V lost 5 bases, J lost 3 bases, and 16 bases stayed unmatched. CDR1 and CDR2 (germline): MGHRA, YSYEKL. The CDR3 reads CASSKRPGTAPLYEQYF. The CDR3 region has the DNA TGCGCCAGCAGCAAACGGCCCGGGACAGCCCCCCTCTACGAGCAGTACTTC.

The chain recombines TRBV2 with TRBJ1-5, with D unresolved. Trimming pared 5 bases from V and 3 bases from J, leaving 17 bases between. Germline V gene lookup returns CDR1 SNHLY and CDR2 FYNNEI. The CDR3 has 16 residues. The CDR3 DNA sequence: TGTGCCAGCAGTCTCTTAAGTGGGCGGAACAATCAGCCCCAGCATTTT. Its translation is CASSLLSGRNNQPQHF. Full variable domain (rest looked up from reference TRBV2 and TRBJ1-5): EPEVTQTPSHQVTQMGQEVILRCVPISNHLYFYWYRQILGQKVEFLVSFYNNEISEKSEIFDDQFSVERPDGSNFTLKIRSTKLEDSAMYFCASSLLSGRNNQPQHFGDGTRLSIL.